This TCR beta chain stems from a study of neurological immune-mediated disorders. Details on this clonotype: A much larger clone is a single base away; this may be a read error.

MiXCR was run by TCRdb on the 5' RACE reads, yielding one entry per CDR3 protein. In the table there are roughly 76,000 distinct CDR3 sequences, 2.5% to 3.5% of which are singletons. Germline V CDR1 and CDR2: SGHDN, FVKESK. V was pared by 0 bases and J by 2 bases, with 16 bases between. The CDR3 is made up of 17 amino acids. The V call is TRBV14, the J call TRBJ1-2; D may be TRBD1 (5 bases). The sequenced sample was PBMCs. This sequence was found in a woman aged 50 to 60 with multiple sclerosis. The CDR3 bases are TGTGCCAGCAGCCAAGAGTGGGCGGCGGGGGTGAACTATGGCTACACCTTC. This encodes CASSQEWAAGVNYGYTF.